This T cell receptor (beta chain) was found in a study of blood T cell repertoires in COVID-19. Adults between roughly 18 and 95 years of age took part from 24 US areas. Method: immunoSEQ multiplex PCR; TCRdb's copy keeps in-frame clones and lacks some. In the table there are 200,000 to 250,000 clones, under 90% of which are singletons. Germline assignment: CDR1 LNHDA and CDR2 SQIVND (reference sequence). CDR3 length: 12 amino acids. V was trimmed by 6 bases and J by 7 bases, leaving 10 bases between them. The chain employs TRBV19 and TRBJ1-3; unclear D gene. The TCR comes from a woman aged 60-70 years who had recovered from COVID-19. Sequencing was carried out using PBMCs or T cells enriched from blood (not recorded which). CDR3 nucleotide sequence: TGTGCCAGTAGAATGGTCGGGAACACCATATATTTT. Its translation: CASRMVGNTIYF.